The 15 T cell receptor beta chains below come from one sample, sequenced in a study of shared clonotypes between healthy human individuals. Only in-frame clones appear in the TCRdb table, and some are missing; sequencing was by immunoSEQ multiplex PCR. The table lists some 2 million clones, about 94% of them singletons. In the naive CD8 group, cells lacked CD45RO and were positively selected for CCR7, so terminally differentiated effector memory CD45RA+ cells were left out. The source material was naive CD8+ T cells sorted from blood. The origin of the receptors is a man aged 18 to 30 in good health.

This sequence joins TRBV4-1 and TRBJ2-1; 8 positions agree with TRBD1. Germline assignment: CDR1 MGHRA and CDR2 YSYEKL. The CDR3 covers 17 residues. V was pared by 2 bases and J by 7 bases, with 13 bases of the junction left unmatched. The CDR3 bases are TGCGCCAGCAGCCAATCGACAGGGGACCTTGTGGGAAATGAGCAGTTCTTC. It is translated as CASSQSTGDLVGNEQFF.

The V gene is TRBV27, the J gene TRBJ1-2; possible D gene TRBD1, 5 bases. From germline, CDR1 is MNHEY and CDR2 SMNVEV (reference sequence). Between the trimmed V and J ends, which lost 4 bases and 3 bases, there was a span of 12 bases. This CDR3 has 14 residues. The CDR3 here is CASSWSGSDYGYTF. In DNA, the CDR3 is TGTGCCAGCAGTTGGTCAGGGAGCGACTATGGCTACACCTTC.

The chain joins TRBV27 to TRBJ2-7; 8 nucleotides agree with TRBD1. The ends lost 8 bases at V and 6 bases at J; junction bases unmatched: 9. The germline CDR1 and CDR2 sequences are MNHEY and SMNVEV (reference sequence). CDR3 length equals 13 residues. The CDR3 DNA is TGTGCCAGCGGCTGGACAGGGAGTTTCGAGCAGTACTTC. Translation gives CASGWTGSFEQYF.

The gene calls are TRBV29-1 and TRBJ1-1; 9 bases agree with TRBD1. This CDR3 comprises 14 residues. Germline CDR1 and CDR2: SQVTM and ANQGSEA. J lost 5 bases, V lost 2 bases, and 6 bases had no gene match. DNA for the CDR3: TGCAGCGTTGAACTGACAGGGGGAAAAACTGAAGCTTTCTTT. This translates into CSVELTGGKTEAFF. The entire variable domain, with the rest obtained from reference TRBV29-1 and TRBJ1-1, is as follows: SAVISQKPSRDICQRGTSLTIQCQVDSQVTMMFWYRQQPGQSLTLIATANQGSEATYESGFVIDKFPISRPNLTFSTLTVSNMSPEDSSIYLCSVELTGGKTEAFFGQGTRLTVV.

The chain has TRBV4-1 and TRBJ1-1, with 9 positions matching TRBD1. CDR3 length: 15 amino acids. Germline V gives CDR1 MGHRA, CDR2 YSYEKL. V lost 4 bases to trimming and J lost 1 base; unmatched junction nucleotides: 4. The CDR3: CASSRQGVTNTEAFF. CDR3 in DNA: TGCGCCAGCAGCCGACAGGGGGTAACGAACACTGAAGCTTTCTTT.

The chain is built from TRBV7-9 and TRBJ2-1; D is possibly TRBD2 (6 bases). This CDR3 spans 15 amino acids. V lost 4 bases and J 8 bases, leaving 18 bases between the germline ends. Germline V gene sequence: CDR1 SEHNR, CDR2 FQNEAQ (reference sequence). The CDR3 DNA follows: TGTGCCAGCAGCTACTTTAGCGGCCCACGCCATGAGCAGTTCTTC. Its translation: CASSYFSGPRHEQFF. Based on the CDR3 plus reference TRBV7-9 and TRBJ2-1, the full variable domain is DTGVSQNPRHKITKRGQNVTFRCDPISEHNRLYWYRQTLGQGPEFLTYFQNEAQLEKSRLLSDRFSAERPKGSFSTLEIQRTEQGDSAMYLCASSYFSGPRHEQFFGPGTRLTVL.

The genes are TRBV19 and TRBJ2-7; TRBD2 might be the D (6 bases). The V end lost 5 bases, the J end lost 6 bases, and 20 bases lay between the germline ends. Germline V gene sequence: CDR1 LNHDA, CDR2 SQIVND (reference sequence). The CDR3 length is 15 residues. The CDR3 DNA is TGTGCCAGTAGTCTGGGTCCGGGGGTGGGCCTCGAGCAGTACTTC. This translates into CASSLGPGVGLEQYF.

This chain connects TRBV6-1 to TRBJ1-2; D perhaps matches TRBD1 (5 bases). CDR3 length: 14 residues. In germline, CDR1 is MNHNS, CDR2 SASEGT. The V end was cut by 5 bases, the J end by 0 bases, with 10 bases between. Here the CDR3 DNA reads TGTGCCAGCAGTCCGAGGGGTTCTAACTATGGCTACACCTTC. It yields the protein CASSPRGSNYGYTF.

CDR3: CASVAGIYGYTF. CDR3 in DNA: TGTGCCAGCGTGGCAGGGATATATGGCTACACCTTC. This rearrangement joins TRBV6-6 to TRBJ1-2; a weak D match, TRBD1 (5 bases). The CDR3 consists of 12 residues. V was trimmed by 8 bases and J by 5 bases, leaving 12 bases between them. Per germline, CDR1 MNHNY and CDR2 SVGAGI (reference sequence).

The gene calls are TRBV9 and TRBJ2-7; possibly TRBD2 for D (5 bases). The germline CDR1 and CDR2 sequences are SGDLS and YYNGEE. V was shortened by 0 bases and J by 0 bases, with 10 bases between the two germline ends. The CDR3 extends over 15 amino acids. CDR3 DNA: TGTGCCAGCAGCGTAGGGGAGACCCCCTCCTACGAGCAGTACTTC. Its translation is CASSVGETPSYEQYF.

The genes are TRBV5-3 and TRBJ1-5; D not resolved. TRBV5-3 is designated an ORF whose function remains uncertain. V gave up 2 bases and J gave up 8 bases, with 5 bases separating them. The CDR3 consists of 11 residues. CDR3 residues: CARSLRKPQHF. As DNA, the CDR3 is TGTGCCAGAAGCTTAAGAAAGCCCCAGCATTTT.

The chain joins TRBV4-1 to TRBJ2-2; a possible D gene is TRBD2 (7 bases). Between the trimmed V and J ends, which lost 0 bases and 7 bases, there was a span of 18 bases. Germline V gene sequence: CDR1 MGHRA, CDR2 YSYEKL. The CDR3 is made up of 17 amino acids. In nucleotides, the CDR3 is TGCGCCAGCAGCCAAGATCCGGGGGCGGGGGTATACGGGGAGCTGTTTTTT. Its translation is CASSQDPGAGVYGELFF.

The chain joins TRBV25-1 to TRBJ1-5; tentatively, D is TRBD1 (6 bases). CDR3 length: 14 amino acids. The V and J ends lost 3 bases and 11 bases respectively, with 17 bases between them. The germline V gene encodes CDR1 MGHDK and CDR2 SYGVNS. The CDR3 DNA follows: TGTGCCAGCAGTGACCGACAGGTACCTCCAGCCCAGCATTTT. Protein: CASSDRQVPPAQHF. Full variable domain (remainder filled in from reference TRBV25-1 and TRBJ1-5): EADIYQTPRYLVIGTGKKITLECSQTMGHDKMYWYQQDPGMELHLIHYSYGVNSTEKGDLSSESTVSRIRTEHFPLTLESARPSHTSQYLCASSDRQVPPAQHFGDGTRLSIL.

The CDR3 bases are TGTGCCAGCAGCTTAGAGCCCTTGGACGGCAGCTACGAGCAGTACTTC. This gives the protein CASSLEPLDGSYEQYF. V usage is TRBV11-3 and J usage is TRBJ2-7; no reliable D call. Germline V CDR1 and CDR2: SGHNT, YENEEA. This CDR3 contains 16 residues. The V end lost 0 bases, the J end lost 3 bases, and 15 bases lay between the germline ends. The full variable domain, in which reference TRBV11-3 and TRBJ2-7 provide the parts outside the CDR3, is EAGVVQSPRYKIIEKKQPVAFWCNPISGHNTLYWYLQNLGQGPELLIRYENEEAVDDSQLPKDRFSAERLKGVDSTLKIQPAELGDSAVYLCASSLEPLDGSYEQYFGPGTRLTVT.

The chain joins TRBV30 to TRBJ2-5, with D tentatively TRBD2 (5 bases). Trimming stripped 2 bases from V and 4 bases from J, with 11 bases between. The germline V gene encodes CDR1 GTSNPN and CDR2 SVGIG (reference sequence). The length of the CDR3 is 13 residues. The CDR3: CAWSLSGAETQYF. In nucleotides, the CDR3 is TGTGCCTGGAGTTTGAGCGGCGCAGAGACCCAGTACTTC.